The clone carrying this TCR beta chain was detected a few times. What it recognizes is unknown. TCR beta CDR3 regions were amplified from RNA. The HTBI primer set was used in a first-round RT-PCR of the TCR CDR3. One entry per CDR3 protein results from TCRdb running MiXCR on the multiplex PCR reads. This sample yields 400,000 to 500,000 distinct CDR3 sequences, of which approximately 13% are seen a single time; approximately 5.3% belongs to the top ten. Diagnostic assessment was based on clinical symptoms, serum thyroxine and TRAb, thyroid ultrasound and orbital computed tomography. This record comes from a study of T cells in Graves' hyperthyroidism and ophthalmopathy. Study-wide findings and caveats: Blood shared most expanded thyroid clonotypes above 0.001.

V was clipped by 5 bases and J by 5 bases; unmatched bases: 13. Per the germline V gene, CDR1 is MGHRA and CDR2 is YSYEKL. CDR3 length: 16 amino acids. Sequencing used blood. This sequence joins TRBV4-1 and TRBJ2-5; 8 bases align to TRBD2. The sequence was collected from a woman younger than 35 with Graves' hyperthyroidism. The CDR3 sequence: CASSSPRLAYRETQYF. Written as DNA, the CDR3 is TGCGCCAGCAGCTCCCCCCGACTAGCGTATCGGGAGACCCAGTACTTC.